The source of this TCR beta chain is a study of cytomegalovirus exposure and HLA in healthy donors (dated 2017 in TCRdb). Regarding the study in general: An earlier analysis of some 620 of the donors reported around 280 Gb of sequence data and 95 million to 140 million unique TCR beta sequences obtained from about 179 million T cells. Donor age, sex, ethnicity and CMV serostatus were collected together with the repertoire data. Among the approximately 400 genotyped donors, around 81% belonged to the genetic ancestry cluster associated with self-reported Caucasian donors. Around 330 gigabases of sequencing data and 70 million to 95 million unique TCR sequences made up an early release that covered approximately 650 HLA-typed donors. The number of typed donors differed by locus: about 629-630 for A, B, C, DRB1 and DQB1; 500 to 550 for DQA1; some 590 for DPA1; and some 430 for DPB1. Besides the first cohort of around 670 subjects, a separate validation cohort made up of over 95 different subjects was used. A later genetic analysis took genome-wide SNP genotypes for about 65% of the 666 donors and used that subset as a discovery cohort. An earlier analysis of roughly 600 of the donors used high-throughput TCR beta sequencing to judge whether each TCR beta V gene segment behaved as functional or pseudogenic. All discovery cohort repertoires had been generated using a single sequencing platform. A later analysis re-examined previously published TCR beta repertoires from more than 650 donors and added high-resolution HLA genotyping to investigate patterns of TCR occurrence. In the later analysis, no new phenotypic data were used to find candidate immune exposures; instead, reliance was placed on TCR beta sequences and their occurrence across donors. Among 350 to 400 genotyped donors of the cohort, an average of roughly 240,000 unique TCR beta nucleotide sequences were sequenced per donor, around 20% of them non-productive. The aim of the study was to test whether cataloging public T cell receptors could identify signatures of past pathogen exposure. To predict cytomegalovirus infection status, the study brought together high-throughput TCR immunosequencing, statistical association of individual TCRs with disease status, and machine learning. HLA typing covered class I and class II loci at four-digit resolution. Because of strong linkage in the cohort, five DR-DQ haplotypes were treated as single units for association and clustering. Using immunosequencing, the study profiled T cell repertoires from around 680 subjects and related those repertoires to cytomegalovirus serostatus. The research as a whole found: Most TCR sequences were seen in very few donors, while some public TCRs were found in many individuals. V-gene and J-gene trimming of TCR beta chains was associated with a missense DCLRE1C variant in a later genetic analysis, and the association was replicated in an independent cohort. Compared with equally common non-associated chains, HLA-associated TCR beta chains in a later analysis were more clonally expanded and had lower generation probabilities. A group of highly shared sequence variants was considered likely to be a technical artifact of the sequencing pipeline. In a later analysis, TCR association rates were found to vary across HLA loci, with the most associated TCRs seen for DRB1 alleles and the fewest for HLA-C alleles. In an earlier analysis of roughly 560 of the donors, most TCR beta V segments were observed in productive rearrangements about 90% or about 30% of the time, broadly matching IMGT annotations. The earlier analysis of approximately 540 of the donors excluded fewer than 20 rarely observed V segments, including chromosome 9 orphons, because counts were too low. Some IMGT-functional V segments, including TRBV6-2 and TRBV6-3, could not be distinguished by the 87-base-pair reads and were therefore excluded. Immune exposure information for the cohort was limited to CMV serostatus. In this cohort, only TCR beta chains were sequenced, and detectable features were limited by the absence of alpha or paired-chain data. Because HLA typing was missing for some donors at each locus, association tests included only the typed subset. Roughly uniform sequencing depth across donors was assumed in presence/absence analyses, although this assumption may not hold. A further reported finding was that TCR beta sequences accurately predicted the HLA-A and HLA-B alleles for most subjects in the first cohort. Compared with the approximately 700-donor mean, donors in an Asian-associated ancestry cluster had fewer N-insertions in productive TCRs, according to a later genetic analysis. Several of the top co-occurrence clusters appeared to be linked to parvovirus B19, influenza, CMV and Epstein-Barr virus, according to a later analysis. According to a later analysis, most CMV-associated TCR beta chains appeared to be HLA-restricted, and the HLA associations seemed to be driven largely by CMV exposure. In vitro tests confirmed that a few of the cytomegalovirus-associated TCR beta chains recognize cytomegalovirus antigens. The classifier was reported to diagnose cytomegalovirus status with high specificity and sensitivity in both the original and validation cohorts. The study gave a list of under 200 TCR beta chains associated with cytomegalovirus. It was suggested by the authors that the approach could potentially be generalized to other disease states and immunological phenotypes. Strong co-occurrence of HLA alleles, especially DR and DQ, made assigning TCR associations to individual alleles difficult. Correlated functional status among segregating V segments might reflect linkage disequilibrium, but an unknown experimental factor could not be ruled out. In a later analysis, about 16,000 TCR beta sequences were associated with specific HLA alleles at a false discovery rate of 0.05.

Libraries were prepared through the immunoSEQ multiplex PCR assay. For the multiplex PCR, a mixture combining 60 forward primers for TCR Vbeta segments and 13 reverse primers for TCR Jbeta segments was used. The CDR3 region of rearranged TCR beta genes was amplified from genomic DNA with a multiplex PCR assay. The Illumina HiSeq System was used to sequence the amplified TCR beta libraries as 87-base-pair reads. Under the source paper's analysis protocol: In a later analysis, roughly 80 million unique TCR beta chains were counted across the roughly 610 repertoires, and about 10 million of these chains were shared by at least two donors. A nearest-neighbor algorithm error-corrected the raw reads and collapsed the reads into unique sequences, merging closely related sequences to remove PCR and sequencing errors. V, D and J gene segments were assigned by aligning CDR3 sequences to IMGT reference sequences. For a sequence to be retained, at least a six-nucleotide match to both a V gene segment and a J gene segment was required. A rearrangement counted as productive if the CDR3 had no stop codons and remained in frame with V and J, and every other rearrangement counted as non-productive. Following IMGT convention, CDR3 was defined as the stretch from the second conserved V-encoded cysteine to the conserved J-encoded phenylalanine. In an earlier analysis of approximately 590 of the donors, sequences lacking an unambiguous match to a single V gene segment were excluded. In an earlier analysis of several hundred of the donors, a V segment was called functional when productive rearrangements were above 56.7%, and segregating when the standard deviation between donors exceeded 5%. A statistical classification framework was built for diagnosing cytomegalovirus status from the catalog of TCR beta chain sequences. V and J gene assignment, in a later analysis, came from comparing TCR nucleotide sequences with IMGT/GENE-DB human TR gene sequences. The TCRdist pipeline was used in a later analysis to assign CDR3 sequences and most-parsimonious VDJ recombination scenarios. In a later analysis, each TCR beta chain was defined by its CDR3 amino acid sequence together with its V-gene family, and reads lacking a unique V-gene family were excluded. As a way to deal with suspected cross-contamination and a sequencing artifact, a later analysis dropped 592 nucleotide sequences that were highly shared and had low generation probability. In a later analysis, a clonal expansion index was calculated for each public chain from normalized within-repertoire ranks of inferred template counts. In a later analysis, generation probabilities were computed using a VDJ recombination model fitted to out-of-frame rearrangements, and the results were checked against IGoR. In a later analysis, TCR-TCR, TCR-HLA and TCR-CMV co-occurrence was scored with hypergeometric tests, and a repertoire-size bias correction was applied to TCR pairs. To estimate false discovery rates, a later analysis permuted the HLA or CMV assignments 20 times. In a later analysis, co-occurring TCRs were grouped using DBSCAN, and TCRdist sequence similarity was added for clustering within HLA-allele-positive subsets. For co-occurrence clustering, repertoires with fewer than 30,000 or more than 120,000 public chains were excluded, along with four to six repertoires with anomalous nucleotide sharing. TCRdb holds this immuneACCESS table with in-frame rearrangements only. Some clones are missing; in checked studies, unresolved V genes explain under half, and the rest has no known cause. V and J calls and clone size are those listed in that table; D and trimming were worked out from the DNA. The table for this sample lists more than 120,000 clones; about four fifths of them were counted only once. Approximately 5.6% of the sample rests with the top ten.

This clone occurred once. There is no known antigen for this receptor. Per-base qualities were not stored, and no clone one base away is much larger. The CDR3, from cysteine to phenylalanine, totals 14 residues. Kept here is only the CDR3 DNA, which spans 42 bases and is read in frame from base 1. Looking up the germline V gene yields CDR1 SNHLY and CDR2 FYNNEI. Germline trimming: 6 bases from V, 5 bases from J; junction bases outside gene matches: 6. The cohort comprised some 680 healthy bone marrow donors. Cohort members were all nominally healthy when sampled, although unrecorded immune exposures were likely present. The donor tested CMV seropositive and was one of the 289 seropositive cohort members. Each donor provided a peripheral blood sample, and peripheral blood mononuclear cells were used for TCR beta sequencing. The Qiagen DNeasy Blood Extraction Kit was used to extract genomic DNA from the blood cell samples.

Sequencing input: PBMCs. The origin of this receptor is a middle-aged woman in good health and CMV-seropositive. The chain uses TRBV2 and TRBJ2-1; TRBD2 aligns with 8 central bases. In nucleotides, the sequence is TGTGCCAGCAGCCCGACTAGCGTCCACAATGAGCAGTTCTTC. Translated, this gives CASSPTSVHNEQFF.